Presented here are 21 T cell receptor beta chains from one specimen sequenced in a study of blood T cells in healthy people across ages (dated by TCRdb to between 2014 and 2017). Receptors were amplified or captured by 5' RACE. The sample was run on an Illumina HiSeq 2500. A second 7 to 11 cycle PCR used a sample-barcoded 5' primer and a J-beta primer mix. TCRdb redid the processing of the public reads, applying fastp at Q25 and MiXCR, and retained in-frame beta chains. Rows merge per CDR3 protein into single entries with the most common DNA and genes. Recorded for this sample are 1.5 million or so distinct CDR3 sequences; around two fifths of them occurred a single time. The top ten constitute 7% to 9% of the sample. The material sequenced was blood. These receptors were obtained from a woman between 18 and 30 years old in good health.

CDR3 coding DNA: TGTGCCACCAATCCAGGAGCGGGAGGGCCGACAGATACGCAGTATTTT. Translation gives CATNPGAGGPTDTQYF. The chain employs TRBV6-4 and TRBJ2-3, with 10 bases fitting TRBD2. V gave up 10 bases and J gave up 3 bases; unmatched junction bases: 13. Germline assignment: CDR1 MRHNA and CDR2 SNTAGT. CDR3 length: 16 amino acids.

The J gene is TRBJ1-5, the V gene TRBV15; D possibly corresponds to TRBD1 (5 bases). Per germline, CDR1 LNHNV and CDR2 YYDKDF (reference sequence). V gave up 1 base and J gave up 4 bases, with 17 bases separating them. The CDR3 contains 17 residues. The CDR3 DNA reads as TGTGCCACCAGCAGAGTTGGGGGACGGACAAGGAATCAGCCCCAGCATTTT. Amino acid sequence: CATSRVGGRTRNQPQHF.

On this clonotype itself: The junction shows a germline mismatch at one end, possibly a read error. The CDR3 DNA follows: TGCGCCAGCGGCTTGGGTAATAGGGAAGACCGGGACTATGGCTACACCTTC. Protein product: CASGLGNREDRDYGYTF. This chain links TRBV5-1 with TRBJ1-2; no clear D. The CDR3 runs 17 residues. Germline values: CDR1 SGHRS, CDR2 YFSETQ.

DNA of the CDR3: TGTGCCAGCAGTACCGCAGGGGACCCCGGGGAAGGCTACACCTTC. Encoded protein: CASSTAGDPGEGYTF. The chain carries TRBV12-3 or TRBV12-4 and TRBJ1-2, with D tentatively TRBD1 (6 bases). This CDR3 is 15 amino acids long. V was clipped by 5 bases and J by 8 bases, with 21 bases between them.

This clonotype has more than one count but fewer than ten. This CDR3 reads CSARDRLAGEQFF. In nucleotides, the CDR3 is TGCAGTGCTAGAGATCGGCTAGCGGGAGAGCAGTTCTTC. This sequence joins TRBV20-1 and TRBJ2-1; TRBD2 matches at 9 bases. The trim removed 0 bases at V and 10 bases at J, leaving 4 bases unmatched. The CDR3 has 13 amino acids. The germline V gene has CDR1 DFQATT and CDR2 SNEGSKA (reference sequence).

This chain connects TRBV12-3 or TRBV12-4 to TRBJ2-7; D not resolved. This CDR3 comprises 13 residues. The V gene lost 1 base and the J gene lost 6 bases, with 10 bases spanning the gap. CDR3 protein: CASSLDGISEQYF. CDR3 in DNA: TGTGCCAGCAGTTTAGACGGAATTTCCGAGCAGTACTTC.

This clonotype was seen a handful of times. The rearrangement links TRBV5-1 to TRBJ2-3, with a possible D match to TRBD2 (6 bases). Looked up from germline, CDR1 is SGHRS and CDR2 is YFSETQ. CDR3 length equals 14 residues. V gave up 4 bases and J gave up 6 bases, with 15 bases separating them. DNA for the CDR3: TGCGCCAGCAGCCCGGGACTTTCCCCTGATACGCAGTATTTT. Protein: CASSPGLSPDTQYF.

The chain is built from TRBV29-1 and TRBJ1-2, with 8 nucleotides matching TRBD1. The germline V gene encodes CDR1 SQVTM and CDR2 ANQGSEA. Germline trimming cut 6 bases from V and 8 bases from J; bases unmatched to any gene: 11. This CDR3 has 13 amino acids. In DNA, the CDR3 is TGCAGCGTCACCTTGGACAGGGTCCGAGGCTACACCTTC. It encodes CSVTLDRVRGYTF.

The chain has TRBV10-3 and TRBJ1-6; tentative D call: TRBD1 (5 bases). V was shortened by 11 bases and J by 0 bases, with 11 bases between the two germline ends. Germline V CDR1 and CDR2: ENHRY, SYGVKD. This CDR3 spans 14 amino acids. CDR3 nucleotide sequence: TGTGCCTCGCGGGGCAGCTCCTATAATTCACCCCTCCACTTT. Protein sequence: CASRGSSYNSPLHF.

The chain is built from TRBV12-3 or TRBV12-4 and TRBJ1-1; no clear D. V lost 5 bases to trimming and J lost 0 bases, with 16 bases between them. This CDR3 contains 16 residues. The CDR3 here is CASSLKWTDLNTEAFF. The CDR3 DNA is TGTGCCAGCAGTCTAAAATGGACGGATCTGAACACTGAAGCTTTCTTT.

The rearrangement uses TRBV6-5 and TRBJ1-2; D remains ambiguous. The CDR3 loop spans 11 amino acids. In germline, CDR1 is MNHEY, CDR2 SVGAGI. The V end lost 6 bases, the J end lost 9 bases, and 11 bases lay between the germline ends. The CDR3 protein is CASRGAGSYTF. CDR3 in DNA: TGTGCCAGCAGGGGCGCAGGAAGCTACACCTTC.

The rearrangement uses TRBV10-3 and TRBJ1-1; D gene ambiguous. Trimming pared 3 bases from V and 6 bases from J, leaving 14 bases between. The CDR3 extends over 14 amino acids. Germline V gene sequence: CDR1 ENHRY, CDR2 SYGVKD. The CDR3 DNA follows: TGTGCCATCAGTGAACGGGCTGTTAGAGCTGAAGCTTTCTTT. It translates to CAISERAVRAEAFF.

The chain combines TRBV20-1 with TRBJ2-3; D unresolved. The CDR3 has 14 amino acids. Germline V CDR1 and CDR2: DFQATT, SNEGSKA (reference sequence). Trimming pared 3 bases from V and 1 base from J, leaving 11 bases between. CDR3 residues: CSASPGPGTDTQYF. In DNA, the CDR3 is TGCAGTGCTAGCCCCGGCCCAGGCACAGATACGCAGTATTTT.

The chain links TRBV4-1 to TRBJ1-1; no clear D gene. CDR1 is MGHRA and CDR2 is YSYEKL in the germline V gene. The V end lost 0 bases, the J end lost 8 bases, and 13 bases lay between the germline ends. This CDR3 has 14 amino acids. The CDR3 spells CASSQDWASREAFF. The CDR3 DNA reads TGCGCCAGCAGCCAAGATTGGGCCAGTCGGGAAGCTTTCTTT.

The chain is built from TRBV7-9 and TRBJ2-1; 13 bases fit TRBD2. V trimming: 6 bases; J trimming: 8 bases; junction bases outside the gene matches: 7. Germline V lookup: CDR1 SEHNR, CDR2 FQNEAQ (reference sequence). The CDR3 extends over 15 amino acids. The CDR3 DNA sequence: TGTGCCAGCAGTCTCGGGACTAGCGGGGCTGATGAGCAGTTCTTC. It translates to CASSLGTSGADEQFF.

This clonotype was recorded only once. The genes are TRBV5-1 and TRBJ2-1, with TRBD2 matching over 11 bases. V was clipped by 0 bases and J by 6 bases; unmatched bases: 11. CDR1 and CDR2 (germline): SGHRS, YFSETQ. The CDR3 spans 18 residues. The CDR3 region has the DNA TGCGCCAGCAGCTTGGCCTATCTAGCGGGAGGCCCTAGCAATGAGCAGTTCTTC. It is translated as CASSLAYLAGGPSNEQFF.

V and J are TRBV14 and TRBJ1-1, with D possibly matching TRBD1 (5 bases). The CDR3 totals 19 residues. The germline V gene encodes CDR1 SGHDN and CDR2 FVKESK. Trimming pared 4 bases from V and 1 base from J, leaving 25 bases between. This CDR3 is CASSPRSLSGDLWNTEAFF. CDR3 nucleotide sequence: TGTGCCAGCAGCCCCAGGAGTCTGTCGGGGGACTTATGGAACACTGAAGCTTTCTTT. Drawing the rest from reference TRBV14 and TRBJ1-1, the complete variable domain is EAGVTQFPSHSVIEKGQTVTLRCDPISGHDNLYWYRRVMGKEIKFLLHFVKESKQDESGMPNNRFLAERTGGTYSTLKVQPAELEDSGVYFCASSPRSLSGDLWNTEAFFGQGTRLTVV.

CDR3 loop: CSAITGTGGYGQYF. As DNA, the CDR3 is TGCAGTGCCATTACCGGGACAGGGGGCTACGGGCAGTACTTC. The chain combines TRBV20-1 with TRBJ2-5, with TRBD1 matching 12 bases. V was clipped by 6 bases and J by 11 bases; unmatched bases: 13. The CDR3 is 14 residues long. Per germline, CDR1 DFQATT and CDR2 SNEGSKA (reference sequence).

The genes are TRBV3-1 and TRBJ2-5, with D maybe TRBD2 (5 bases). CDR3 length: 20 residues. V lost 0 bases, J lost 11 bases, and 34 bases lay in between. CDR1 LGHDT and CDR2 YNNKEL come from the germline V gene (reference sequence). DNA for the CDR3: TGTGCCAGCAGCCAAGATATTCCCTCCAGTGCTAGGGAGTTCGACAATGAGCAGTACTTC. Encoded protein: CASSQDIPSSAREFDNEQYF.

The chain combines TRBV2 with TRBJ2-2; 9 bases are shared with TRBD1. Germline values: CDR1 SNHLY, CDR2 FYNNEI. V was clipped by 5 bases and J by 5 bases; unmatched bases: 12. The CDR3 contains 17 residues. CDR3 in amino acids: CASSRRPRDRETGELFF. CDR3 sequence (DNA): TGTGCCAGCAGTCGGCGACCCCGGGACAGGGAAACCGGGGAGCTGTTTTTT.

The chain recombines TRBV12-3 or TRBV12-4 with TRBJ2-1; perhaps TRBD2 as D (7 bases). The CDR3 covers 15 residues. Trimming cost V 4 bases and J 7 bases, with 17 bases left between them. The chain's CDR3 is CASSSTGGQENEQFF. DNA of the CDR3: TGTGCCAGCAGTTCGACGGGGGGCCAGGAAAATGAGCAGTTCTTC.